The 23 T cell receptor beta chains below come from one sample, sequenced in a study of blood T cell repertoires in COVID-19. This table comes from immunoSEQ multiplex PCR, and its TCRdb copy is limited to in-frame clones, with some not included. The sample holds 300,000 to 450,000 clones, over 65% seen once. Sequencing used peripheral blood. The receptors shown here come from a human donor with acute or convalescent COVID-19. The donor label of this sample is uncertain.

CDR3 sequence reads: CASRLDGTGLYEQYF. The CDR3 coding sequence is TGCGCCAGCAGACTAGACGGGACAGGACTATACGAGCAGTACTTC. This chain links TRBV5-1 with TRBJ2-7, with 8 bases matching TRBD1. This CDR3 spans 15 amino acids. In germline, CDR1 is SGHRS, CDR2 YFSETQ. Trimming at V came to 5 bases and at J to 4 bases, leaving 11 bases not matched to a gene.

This rearrangement joins TRBV5-1 to TRBJ1-4, with D hard to call. Germline V gene lookup returns CDR1 SGHRS and CDR2 YFSETQ. CDR3 length: 16 amino acids. V was clipped by 4 bases and J by 3 bases, with 16 bases between them. CDR3 region: CASSDLTGAANEKLFF. The CDR3 nucleotides are TGCGCCAGCAGCGATCTAACGGGAGCGGCTAATGAAAAACTGTTTTTT.

This chain connects TRBV5-1 to TRBJ2-3; 7 bases agree with TRBD1. After removal of 4 bases from V and 2 bases from J, the junction contained 7 bases not matched to a gene. Germline values: CDR1 SGHRS, CDR2 YFSETQ. CDR3 length equals 15 residues. The CDR3 loop is CASSARDSHTDTQYF. The DNA of the CDR3 is TGCGCCAGCAGCGCCCGGGACAGCCACACAGATACGCAGTATTTT.

This sequence joins TRBV28 and TRBJ2-5; 9 positions match TRBD1. The CDR3 is 14 residues long. With 5 bases clipped from V and 5 bases from J, the junction kept 6 bases outside the gene matches. Germline V gives CDR1 MDHEN, CDR2 SYDVKM. CDR3 sequence: CASSGAGTGETQYF. CDR3 nucleotide sequence: TGTGCCAGCAGTGGAGCCGGGACAGGGGAGACCCAGTACTTC.

The rearrangement links TRBV9 to TRBJ1-2, with D unclear. Germline loops: CDR1 SGDLS, CDR2 YYNGEE. The V and J ends lost 3 bases and 9 bases respectively, with 12 bases between them. The CDR3 is made up of 12 amino acids. Here the CDR3 reads CASSGSGGSYTF. CDR3 bases: TGTGCCAGCAGCGGCTCGGGAGGAAGCTACACCTTC.

This clone was detected a few times. The CDR3 spells CASISWTEYSGNTIYF. The DNA for the CDR3 is TGTGCCAGCATCTCTTGGACAGAATACTCTGGAAACACCATATATTTT. The rearrangement joins TRBV28 to TRBJ1-3; D may be TRBD1 (6 bases). Germline V gives CDR1 MDHEN, CDR2 SYDVKM. The CDR3 contains 16 residues. The germline V and J ends were trimmed by 7 bases and 0 bases, with 16 bases remaining between them.

The chain links TRBV30 to TRBJ1-1, with 9 bases fitting TRBD1. The CDR3 length is 15 residues. V dropped 4 bases and J dropped 5; count of bases not matched to a gene: 11. Germline V CDR1 and CDR2: GTSNPN, SVGIG (reference sequence). CDR3 protein: CAWNKKGTGTTEAFF. The CDR3, as DNA: TGTGCCTGGAATAAAAAAGGGACAGGGACGACTGAAGCTTTCTTT.

The rearrangement uses TRBV11-1 and TRBJ2-7, with TRBD2 identical over 9 bases. V was pared by 1 base and J by 1 base, with 2 bases of the junction left unmatched. The length of the CDR3 is 15 residues. CDR1 and CDR2 from the germline V gene are SGHAT and FQDESV (reference sequence). CDR3 residues: CASSLEAGGSYEQYF. The CDR3 DNA sequence: TGTGCCAGCAGCTTAGAGGCGGGGGGGTCCTACGAGCAGTACTTC.

The chain carries TRBV18 and TRBJ2-1; D gene ambiguous. With 2 bases removed from V and 8 bases from J, the gap between germline ends came to 10 bases. This CDR3 is built from 13 residues. Germline V gene sequence: CDR1 KGHSH, CDR2 LQKENI. DNA of the CDR3: TGTGCCAGCTCACCAAGCCAATCCTATGAGCAGTTCTTC. This codes for CASSPSQSYEQFF.

The chain joins TRBV4-2 to TRBJ1-1; 8 bases line up with TRBD1. V lost 2 bases to trimming and J lost 1 base; unmatched junction nucleotides: 3. CDR1 is LGHNA and CDR2 is YNFKEQ in the germline V gene. The length of the CDR3 is 15 residues. The CDR3 sequence is CASSQLGTGNTEAFF. The CDR3 DNA follows: TGTGCCAGCAGCCAACTCGGGACAGGGAACACTGAAGCTTTCTTT.

The table lists this clone with a count of one. The rearrangement links TRBV18 to TRBJ1-1; unclear D gene. V was cut by 2 bases and J by 5 bases, with 12 bases left in between. This CDR3 has 14 residues. Per germline, CDR1 KGHSH and CDR2 LQKENI. The CDR3 region is CASSPGRLGTEAFF. CDR3 nucleotides: TGTGCCAGCTCACCAGGGAGGCTGGGGACTGAAGCTTTCTTT. Combining the CDR3 with reference TRBV18 and TRBJ1-1 gives the whole variable domain NAGVMQNPRHLVRRRGQEARLRCSPMKGHSHVYWYRQLPEEGLKFMVYLQKENIIDESGMPKERFSAEFPKEGPSILRIQQVVRGDSAAYFCASSPGRLGTEAFFGQGTRLTVV.

The chain carries TRBV6-6 and TRBJ2-1; the match to TRBD1 covers 8 bases. The CDR3 has 15 amino acids. V trimming: 6 bases; J trimming: 4 bases; junction bases outside the gene matches: 8. Germline V CDR1 and CDR2: MNHNY, SVGAGI (reference sequence). The CDR3 coding sequence is TGTGCCAGCAGATACGACGGGACAGGTTACAATGAGCAGTTCTTC. Translation gives CASRYDGTGYNEQFF.

The J gene is TRBJ1-1, the V gene TRBV28, with 7 nucleotides matching TRBD1. Germline V gene sequence: CDR1 MDHEN, CDR2 SYDVKM. Trimming at V came to 5 bases and at J to 4 bases, leaving 7 bases not matched to a gene. This CDR3 comprises 14 residues. The CDR3 bases are TGTGCCAGCAGTGCGGGACAGATCGGCACTGAAGCTTTCTTT. Its translation is CASSAGQIGTEAFF. The entire variable domain, with the rest obtained from reference TRBV28 and TRBJ1-1, is as follows: DVKVTQSSRYLVKRTGEKVFLECVQDMDHENMFWYRQDPGLGLRLIYFSYDVKMKEKGDIPEGYSVSREKKERFSLILESASTNQTSMYLCASSAGQIGTEAFFGQGTRLTVV.

This chain connects TRBV18 to TRBJ1-6; TRBD1 is a possible D gene (5 bases). The CDR3 is 18 amino acids. Germline CDR1 is KGHSH and CDR2 is LQKENI. V lost 3 bases and J lost 7, with 22 bases in between. The CDR3 sequence: CASSPLEGTSGGNSPLHF. CDR3 sequence (DNA): TGTGCCAGCTCACCCCTGGAGGGGACGTCGGGCGGAAATTCACCCCTCCACTTT.

V usage is TRBV7-9 and J usage is TRBJ2-7; TRBD2 agrees at 13 bases. V was clipped by 1 base and J by 0 bases; unmatched bases: 3. This CDR3 has 17 amino acids. Germline loops: CDR1 SEHNR, CDR2 FQNEAQ (reference sequence). DNA for the CDR3: TGTGCCAGCAGCTTAGGAAGGACTAGCGGGAGCTCCTACGAGCAGTACTTC. Its protein is CASSLGRTSGSSYEQYF.

V gene TRBV7-8 combines with J gene TRBJ1-2; no definite D call. The CDR3 runs to 14 residues. Germline CDR1 and CDR2: SGHVS and FQNEAQ. Trimming stripped 0 bases from V and 3 bases from J, with 8 bases between. CDR3 DNA sequence: TGTGCCAGCAGCTTAGCCGGAGGATACTATGGCTACACCTTC. Amino acids: CASSLAGGYYGYTF.

This chain's CDR3 is CASIRETGGYTF. The CDR3 DNA reads TGTGCCAGCATCCGGGAGACGGGCGGCTACACCTTC. The chain carries TRBV6-5 and TRBJ1-2; D call uncertain. Germline loops: CDR1 MNHEY, CDR2 SVGAGI. This CDR3 region has 12 residues. Trimming stripped 7 bases from V and 8 bases from J, with 14 bases between.

This chain joins TRBV7-9 and TRBJ1-6; 7 bases agree with TRBD1. The V gene end was trimmed by 8 bases and the J gene end by 5 bases; junction bases not matched to a gene: 9. This CDR3 has 15 amino acids. Looked up from germline, CDR1 is SEHNR and CDR2 is FQNEAQ (reference sequence). This CDR3 is CASRRRQGDNSPLHF. The CDR3, as DNA: TGTGCCAGCCGCCGTCGCCAGGGGGATAATTCACCCCTCCACTTT.

The chain employs TRBV29-1 and TRBJ1-4, with 9 positions matching TRBD1. Per the germline V gene, CDR1 is SQVTM and CDR2 is ANQGSEA. CDR3 size: 19 residues. Trimming at V came to 6 bases and at J to 0 bases, leaving 17 bases not matched to a gene. The CDR3 region has the DNA TGCAGCGTCGAACTTTTTCCGGGACAGGGACCTGCAACTAATGAAAAACTGTTTTTT. Encoded protein: CSVELFPGQGPATNEKLFF.

The V gene is TRBV5-1, the J gene TRBJ2-3; weak D call: TRBD2 (5 bases). CDR1 is SGHRS and CDR2 is YFSETQ in the germline V gene. The CDR3 length is 16 residues. The ends were cut back, 4 bases at V and 0 bases at J, with 15 bases in the middle. The CDR3 DNA sequence: TGCGCCAGCAGCCCCCGTGCGGGCGTTAGCACAGATACGCAGTATTTT. This translates into CASSPRAGVSTDTQYF.

The V gene is TRBV5-5, the J gene TRBJ2-7; D may be TRBD1 (6 bases). Germline CDR1 is SGHKS and CDR2 is YYEKEE (reference sequence). The CDR3 is 15 residues long. Trimming removed 1 base at V and 2 bases at J, with 13 bases between. As DNA, the CDR3 is TGTGCCAGCAGCTTGCAGATAGGGGGTACCTACGAGCAGTACTTC. This sequence encodes CASSLQIGGTYEQYF.

V gene TRBV7-9 combines with J gene TRBJ1-3; the D is unclear. Germline assignment: CDR1 SEHNR and CDR2 FQNEAQ (reference sequence). There are 13 residues in the CDR3. With 5 bases removed from V and 5 bases from J, the gap between germline ends came to 10 bases. CDR3 sequence (DNA): TGTGCCAGCAGCCAGAATCCCAGAAACACCATATATTTT. It codes for CASSQNPRNTIYF.

This sequence joins TRBV9 and TRBJ1-2; D is possibly TRBD1 (6 bases). CDR3 length: 15 residues. Trimming stripped 4 bases from V and 3 bases from J, with 16 bases between. Germline V gene sequence: CDR1 SGDLS, CDR2 YYNGEE. The CDR3 here is CASSPQGQFYYGYTF. The CDR3 DNA reads as TGTGCCAGCAGCCCACAGGGTCAATTTTACTATGGCTACACCTTC.